This TCR beta chain was found in a study of blood T cells in healthy people across ages. Note on this clonotype: Its antigen is currently unknown.

V lost 8 bases to trimming and J lost 0 bases, with 10 bases between them. The CDR3 contains 13 residues. Points from the study as a whole: Age advanced and TCR beta diversity per million T cells fell, roughly linearly.

Primed by a sample-barcoded 5' primer and a J-beta primer mix, a second PCR proceeded for roughly 7 to 11 cycles. MiXCR, applied by TCRdb to the 5' RACE reads, yields one record per CDR3 protein. The sample has more than 900,000 distinct CDR3 sequences, approximately 32% seen once. PBMCs were isolated at a quantity of at least 7 million per sample. These same data were also listed under a study on T cells of mothers and their children. According to that study: Donors were three healthy Caucasian mothers and their six children. The TCR beta CDR3 read count exceeded 10 million for each mother and was several million for each child.

Sequencing was carried out using blood. The chain combines TRBV12-3 or TRBV12-4 with TRBJ1-1; no clear D gene. The clonotype comes from a woman between 40 and 55 years old in good health. The CDR3 nucleotides are TGTGCCAGCGGTCTCACCTTGAACACTGAAGCTTTCTTT. This codes for CASGLTLNTEAFF.